This TCR beta chain was observed in a study of blood T cell repertoires in COVID-19. Overall study context: Sample material is recorded as cDNA or gDNA derived from T cells, B-cell-depleted T cells, or PBMCs.

The length of the CDR3 is 13 residues. Germline CDR1 is GTSNPN and CDR2 is SVGIG (reference sequence). The ends were cut back, 3 bases at V and 4 bases at J, with 9 bases in the middle. Per the original methods: Researchers report that nucleated cell counts were estimated from reference gene primer amplification. The protocol was immunoSEQ multiplex PCR, while the TCRdb copy is restricted to in-frame clones and leaves out a portion. That table furnishes V, J and clone size, whereas the DNA furnished D and trimming. The table includes 68,000 or so clones, 70% to 90% detected once. The receptor's source is a man between 65 and 80 years old with active or convalescent COVID-19. The sequencing sample was made of peripheral blood. The V gene is TRBV30, the J gene TRBJ2-2; D ambiguous. CDR3 protein: CAWRSRGTGELFF. The CDR3 coding sequence is TGTGCCTGGAGATCCCGAGGCACCGGGGAGCTGTTTTTT. Drawing the rest from reference TRBV30 and TRBJ2-2, the complete variable domain is SQTIHQWPATLVQPVGSPLSLECTVEGTSNPNLYWYRQAAGRGLQLLFYSVGIGQISSEVPQNLSASRPQDRQFILSSKKLLLSDSGFYLCAWRSRGTGELFFGEGSRLTVL.